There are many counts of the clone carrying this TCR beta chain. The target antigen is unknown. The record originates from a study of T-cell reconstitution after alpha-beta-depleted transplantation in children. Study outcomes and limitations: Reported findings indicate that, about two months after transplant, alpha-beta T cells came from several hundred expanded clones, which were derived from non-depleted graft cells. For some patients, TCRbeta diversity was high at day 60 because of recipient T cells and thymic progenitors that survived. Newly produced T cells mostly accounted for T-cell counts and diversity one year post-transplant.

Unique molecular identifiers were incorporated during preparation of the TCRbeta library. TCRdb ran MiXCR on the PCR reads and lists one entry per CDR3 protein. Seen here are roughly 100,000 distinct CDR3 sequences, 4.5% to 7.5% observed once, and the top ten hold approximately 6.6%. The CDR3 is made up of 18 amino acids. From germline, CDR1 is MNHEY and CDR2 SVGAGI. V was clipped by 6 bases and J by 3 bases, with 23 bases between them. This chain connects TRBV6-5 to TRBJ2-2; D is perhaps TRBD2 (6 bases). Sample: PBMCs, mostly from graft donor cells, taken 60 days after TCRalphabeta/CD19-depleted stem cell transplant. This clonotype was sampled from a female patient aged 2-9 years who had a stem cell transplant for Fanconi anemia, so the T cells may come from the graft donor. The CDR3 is CASSRIRGMRTDTGELFF. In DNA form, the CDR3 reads TGTGCCAGCAGCCGAATTCGGGGGATGAGGACGGACACCGGGGAGCTGTTTTTT.